The 26 T cell receptor beta chains listed next were all sequenced from one sample in a study of T cells after somatic rescue of genetic block. Using immunoSEQ multiplex PCR, the repertoire was profiled, and TCRdb retains in-frame clones only, with some absent. The data show tens of thousands of clones, with 85% to 90% seen just once and around 1.6% held by the top ten. Sequencing was carried out using peripheral blood mononuclear cells (PBMCs). These receptors were obtained from a woman under 30.

The chain links TRBV7-9 to TRBJ2-7, with D perhaps TRBD2 (6 bases). Germline CDR1 and CDR2: SEHNR and FQNEAQ (reference sequence). V was pared by 7 bases and J by 4 bases, with 17 bases between. This CDR3 comprises 14 residues. CDR3 protein: CASIAARGPYEQYF. Here the CDR3 DNA reads TGTGCCAGCATAGCGGCCCGGGGACCTTACGAGCAGTACTTC.

This CDR3 is CASSSGQPNTEAFF. CDR3 nucleotides: TGCGCCAGCAGCTCGGGACAGCCGAACACTGAAGCTTTCTTT. J is TRBJ1-1 and V is TRBV5-1; 7 nucleotides line up with TRBD1. Germline loops: CDR1 SGHRS, CDR2 YFSETQ. This CDR3 comprises 14 residues. The junction had 3 bases not matched to a gene; V was cut back by 3 bases and J by 1 base.

The V and J genes are TRBV7-9 and TRBJ2-7; 10 nucleotides line up with TRBD1. The CDR3 totals 18 residues. CDR1 SEHNR and CDR2 FQNEAQ come from the germline V gene (reference sequence). The V and J ends lost 5 bases and 6 bases, in that order; junction bases with no gene match: 19. The CDR3 nucleotides are TGTGCCAGCAGCCGCCAGTCAACCGGGACAGGGGAAGAGGGCGAGCAGTACTTC. Protein sequence: CASSRQSTGTGEEGEQYF.

In its sample, this clone was seen once. The CDR3 region is CASSGGPLYSGNTIYF. DNA of the CDR3: TGTGCCAGCTCAGGGGGGCCGCTCTACTCTGGAAACACCATATATTTT. The chain uses TRBV18 and TRBJ1-3; tentative D call: TRBD1 (6 bases). CDR1 and CDR2 (germline): KGHSH, LQKENI. The CDR3 has 16 residues. V was clipped by 5 bases and J by 0 bases, with 14 bases between them.

Here the CDR3 reads CASSGGALNYGYTF. CDR3 in DNA: TGTGCCAGCAGTGGGGGCGCCCTGAACTATGGCTACACCTTC. The rearrangement links TRBV28 to TRBJ1-2, with D maybe TRBD1 (6 bases). Trimming took off 5 bases at V and 2 bases at J, with 12 bases between the two ends. In germline, CDR1 is MDHEN, CDR2 SYDVKM. This CDR3 region has 14 residues.

A single count supports this clone. The chain carries TRBV30 and TRBJ2-1; 7 nucleotides align to TRBD2. J lost 5 bases, V lost 3 bases, and 16 bases had no gene match. The germline V gene encodes CDR1 GTSNPN and CDR2 SVGIG (reference sequence). CDR3 length: 17 residues. CDR3 loop: CAWSPTPGRRFDNEQFF. As DNA, the CDR3 is TGTGCCTGGAGCCCTACCCCCGGGAGGCGGTTCGACAATGAGCAGTTCTTC.

The rearrangement joins TRBV5-1 to TRBJ2-7; TRBD2 aligns across 7 bases. There are 17 residues in the CDR3. Per germline, CDR1 SGHRS and CDR2 YFSETQ. The V and J ends lost 0 bases and 0 bases, in that order; junction bases with no gene match: 9. The CDR3 sequence is CASSLAKASGSSYEQYF. The CDR3 nucleotides are TGCGCCAGCAGCTTGGCCAAGGCTAGCGGCTCCTCCTACGAGCAGTACTTC.

In nucleotides, the CDR3 is TGTGCCAGCAGTTACTCCGGACAGGGGGTAAAGGAAAAACTGTTTTTT. Encoded protein: CASSYSGQGVKEKLFF. The genes are TRBV6-5 and TRBJ1-4; 10 bases line up with TRBD1. The V gene end was trimmed by 0 bases and the J gene end by 8 bases; junction bases not matched to a gene: 6. CDR3 size: 16 residues. Germline lookup yields CDR1 MNHEY and CDR2 SVGAGI.

As concerns this clone: Germline is not matched at one junction end, which may reflect a read error. The rearrangement links TRBV7-7 to TRBJ2-1; D might be TRBD2 (6 bases). The CDR3 loop spans 14 amino acids. CDR1 is SSHAT, CDR2 FNYEAQ, per germline (reference sequence). CDR3 in DNA: TGTGCTAGCAGCTTAGGCGCGGAGGGAAGGGAGCAGTTCTTC. Its translation: CASSLGAEGREQFF.

The chain links TRBV7-2 to TRBJ2-2; the D gene could be TRBD1 or TRBD2 (5 bases each). The germline gives CDR1 SGHTA, CDR2 FQGNSA. V was shortened by 1 base and J by 6 bases, with 18 bases between the two germline ends. The CDR3 spans 17 residues. CDR3 region: CASSLDSGRAGAGELFF. DNA for the CDR3: TGTGCCAGCAGCTTAGATTCGGGCAGGGCGGGCGCCGGGGAGCTGTTTTTT.

The rearrangement joins TRBV25-1 to TRBJ2-7, with TRBD2 matching over 9 bases. CDR3 size: 18 residues. Germline-derived CDR1 and CDR2 are MGHDK and SYGVNS. The ends lost 4 bases at V and 2 bases at J; junction bases unmatched: 15. The CDR3 bases are TGTGCCAGCAGTGGGGTCGGGACTAGCTTACTGCGGACCTACGAGCAGTACTTC. Its translation is CASSGVGTSLLRTYEQYF.

This sequence joins TRBV7-9 and TRBJ2-1; TRBD2 matches at 9 bases. Per the germline V gene, CDR1 is SEHNR and CDR2 is FQNEAQ (reference sequence). CDR3 length equals 15 residues. Trimming removed 3 bases from V and 4 bases from J; junction bases left unmatched: 4. The CDR3 sequence: CASSFGLAIYNEQFF. The CDR3 DNA reads as TGTGCCAGCAGCTTCGGACTAGCGATTTACAATGAGCAGTTCTTC.

V gene TRBV2 combines with J gene TRBJ2-4; possible D gene TRBD1, 6 bases. CDR1 is SNHLY, CDR2 FYNNEI, per germline. The CDR3 contains 16 residues. The V end lost 5 bases, the J end lost 0 bases, and 14 bases lay between the germline ends. DNA of the CDR3: TGTGCCAGCAGTTTAGCAGGGGTGCTAGCCAAAAACATTCAGTACTTC. Protein: CASSLAGVLAKNIQYF.

This chain connects TRBV4-2 to TRBJ2-1, with TRBD2 identical over 7 bases. Germline V gene lookup returns CDR1 LGHNA and CDR2 YNFKEQ. The CDR3 is 15 residues long. J gave up 4 bases and V 0 bases, and 3 bases lay outside the gene matches. The CDR3 coding sequence is TGTGCCAGCAGCCAAGATGCGGGGGTATACAATGAGCAGTTCTTC. It encodes CASSQDAGVYNEQFF.

V is TRBV6-1 and J is TRBJ2-3, with 9 nucleotides matching TRBD2. Germline loops: CDR1 MNHNS, CDR2 SASEGT. Trimming removed 0 bases from V and 5 bases from J; junction bases left unmatched: 3. The CDR3 loop spans 15 amino acids. This CDR3 reads CASSEASGGRDTQYF. DNA for the CDR3: TGTGCCAGCAGTGAAGCTAGCGGGGGTCGAGATACGCAGTATTTT.

The chain carries TRBV13 and TRBJ2-3; D might be TRBD1 or TRBD2, each matching 7 bases. CDR3 size: 17 residues. Germline CDR1 and CDR2: PRHDT and FYEKMQ (reference sequence). V shed 5 bases and J shed 4 bases, with 22 bases lying between them. The CDR3, as DNA: TGTGCCAGCAGCGCCTCAGACAGGGTTAGCGGGCCAGATACGCAGTATTTT. This sequence encodes CASSASDRVSGPDTQYF.

The rearrangement uses TRBV28 and TRBJ1-2; TRBD1 matches at 8 bases. The CDR3 is 15 amino acids. V shed 5 bases, J shed 4 bases, and the junction held 9 bases outside the gene matches. CDR1 is MDHEN, CDR2 SYDVKM, per germline. In DNA form, the CDR3 reads TGTGCCAGCAGTCACATCAGGACAGGGTCCTATGGCTACACCTTC. Its translation: CASSHIRTGSYGYTF.

V gene TRBV11-2 combines with J gene TRBJ2-3; 7 bases align to TRBD2. Trimming at V came to 5 bases and at J to 0 bases, leaving 8 bases not matched to a gene. Looked up from germline, CDR1 is SGHAT and CDR2 is FQNNGV. The CDR3 length is 16 residues. The CDR3, as DNA: TGTGCCAGCAGCCCCCGACCGCGGGAGAGCACAGATACGCAGTATTTT. This encodes CASSPRPRESTDTQYF.

This clone showed up just once. The chain has TRBV28 and TRBJ2-7, with D perhaps TRBD1 or TRBD2 (6 bases each). V lost 3 bases to trimming and J lost 6 bases, with 12 bases between them. The CDR3 has 13 amino acids. Germline V gene data show CDR1 as MDHEN and CDR2 as SYDVKM. The DNA of the CDR3 is TGTGCCAGCAGTTTCGGGGGCTCCGCCGAGCAGTACTTC. Amino acids: CASSFGGSAEQYF.

The chain has TRBV6-6 and TRBJ1-5; D not certain. Germline lookup yields CDR1 MNHNY and CDR2 SVGAGI (reference sequence). This CDR3 comprises 13 residues. V lost 5 bases to trimming and J lost 4 bases, with 9 bases between them. In DNA, the CDR3 is TGTGCCAGCAGTAGGACCTCAAATCAGCCCCAGCATTTT. Its translation: CASSRTSNQPQHF.

Notes on this clone: The DNA is left out, because the CDR3 cannot be placed on it with certainty; the CDR3 is given as TCRdb lists it. This chain uses TRBV28 with TRBJ1-2. CDR1 and CDR2 from the germline V gene are MDHEN and SYDVKM. The CDR3 extends over 14 residues, inclusive of both ends. This CDR3 is CASSSSGINYGYTF.

This chain uses TRBV10-3 with TRBJ1-2; D is uncertain. This CDR3 is 18 amino acids long. CDR1 and CDR2 (germline): ENHRY, SYGVKD. The V gene lost 0 bases and the J gene lost 0 bases, with 17 bases spanning the gap. In DNA form, the CDR3 reads TGTGCCATCAGTGAGTCCACCCTCAGGACGGAGACTAACTATGGCTACACCTTC. Amino acid sequence: CAISESTLRTETNYGYTF.

The gene calls are TRBV6-6 and TRBJ2-2; weak D call: TRBD2 (6 bases). The germline V gene has CDR1 MNHNY and CDR2 SVGAGI (reference sequence). V was clipped by 2 bases and J by 7 bases, with 8 bases between them. The CDR3 is 13 residues long. This chain's CDR3 is CASSYGGIGELFF. DNA for the CDR3: TGTGCCAGCAGTTACGGGGGGATCGGGGAGCTGTTTTTT.

The rearrangement uses TRBV2 and TRBJ2-1, with D perhaps given as TRBD1 or TRBD2 (6 bases each). Germline CDR1 and CDR2: SNHLY and FYNNEI. This CDR3 spans 15 amino acids. Trimming took off 3 bases at V and 6 bases at J, with 15 bases between the two ends. The CDR3 reads CASSDTGARGNEQFF. CDR3 bases: TGTGCCAGCAGTGATACGGGGGCGAGGGGCAATGAGCAGTTCTTC.

This clone was seen once. The junction does not match germline at one end; this may be a read error. The V gene is TRBV7-7, the J gene TRBJ2-1; TRBD2 matches at 8 bases. There are 15 residues in the CDR3. CDR1 and CDR2 from the germline V gene are SSHAT and FNYEAQ (reference sequence). The CDR3 loop is CASSHRAGVVDEQFF. In DNA form, the CDR3 reads TGTGCTAGCAGCCACAGAGCGGGAGTTGTTGATGAGCAGTTCTTC.

Details on this clone: Distinct nucleotide sequences in the sample also encode this CDR3. This sequence joins TRBV28 and TRBJ1-4; D perhaps matches TRBD1 (5 bases). Germline CDR1 reads MDHEN; CDR2 reads SYDVKM. The CDR3 totals 14 residues. V gave up 3 bases and J gave up 5 bases, with 10 bases separating them. CDR3 amino acids: CASSLPGTNEKLFF. CDR3 bases: TGTGCCAGCAGTTTGCCAGGGACGAATGAAAAACTGTTTTTT.